These T cell receptor beta chains were read from a single sample in a study of blood T cell repertoires in COVID-19. The method was immunoSEQ multiplex PCR; TCRdb's version includes in-frame clones alone and lacks a portion of them. The table records around 140,000 clones, over 60% of them present only once. Sequenced sample: PBMCs or T cells enriched from blood (not recorded which). The receptors stem from a woman between 45 and 65 years old who had recovered from COVID-19. CDR3s include the opening cysteine and the closing phenylalanine or tryptophan. The D gene is left open where the match is weak. Size values are once, few and many counts, or a class for expanded clones, and some rows have none.

d_gene: TRBD2; j_gene: TRBJ2-7; v_gene: TRBV4-1; abundance: .; CDR3aa: CASSQDPGLAYEQYF; CDR3nt: TGCGCCAGCAGCCAAGATCCGGGACTAGCGTACGAGCAGTACTTC
d_gene: TRBD1; j_gene: TRBJ2-1; v_gene: TRBV11-2; abundance: .; CDR3aa: CASSLSGGQGRNEQFF; CDR3nt: TGTGCCAGCAGCTTATCGGGGGGACAGGGGCGGAATGAGCAGTTCTTC
d_gene: TRBD1; j_gene: TRBJ2-2; v_gene: TRBV11-1; abundance: .; CDR3aa: CASSLDRGGTGELFF; CDR3nt: TGTGCCAGCAGCTTGGACAGGGGTGGGACCGGGGAGCTGTTTTTT
d_gene: TRBD1; j_gene: TRBJ2-4; v_gene: TRBV28; abundance: .; CDR3aa: CASSWDRSSVTIQYF; CDR3nt: TGTGCCAGCAGCTGGGACAGGTCCTCCGTAACGATTCAGTACTTC
d_gene: TRBD2; j_gene: TRBJ2-1; v_gene: TRBV19; abundance: .; CDR3aa: CASSTQTTSGSGGGSEQFF; CDR3nt: TGTGCCAGTAGTACCCAGACGACTAGCGGGAGCGGTGGTGGTAGTGAGCAGTTCTTC
d_gene: TRBD1; j_gene: TRBJ2-4; v_gene: TRBV3-1/TRBV3-2; abundance: .; CDR3aa: CASSPDRGPKAKNIQYF; CDR3nt: TGTGCCAGCAGCCCGGACAGGGGGCCTAAAGCCAAAAACATTCAGTACTTC
d_gene: TRBD2; j_gene: TRBJ2-6; v_gene: TRBV30; abundance: .; CDR3aa: CACRSSGRSTGANVLTF; CDR3nt: TGTGCCTGTCGATCTAGCGGGAGGTCCACTGGGGCCAACGTCCTGACTTTC
d_gene: .; j_gene: TRBJ2-3; v_gene: TRBV18; abundance: .; CDR3aa: CASSQVPGDTDTQYF; CDR3nt: TGTGCCAGCTCACAGGTCCCCGGGGACACAGATACGCAGTATTTT
d_gene: .; j_gene: TRBJ2-7; v_gene: TRBV6-5; abundance: .; CDR3aa: CASTLWTAYEQYF; CDR3nt: TGTGCCAGCACGCTATGGACAGCCTACGAGCAGTACTTC
d_gene: .; j_gene: TRBJ2-7; v_gene: TRBV18; abundance: once; CDR3aa: CASSLSGYEQYF; CDR3nt: TGTGCCAGCTCTCTGAGCGGGTACGAGCAGTACTTC
d_gene: .; j_gene: TRBJ2-3; v_gene: TRBV11-3; abundance: .; CDR3aa: CASSLGRRESTDTQYF; CDR3nt: TGTGCCAGCAGCTTGGGCCGGAGGGAGAGCACAGATACGCAGTATTTT
d_gene: .; j_gene: TRBJ2-5; v_gene: TRBV5-1; abundance: .; CDR3aa: CASSLAQGGQETQYF; CDR3nt: TGCGCCAGCAGCTTGGCGCAGGGTGGCCAAGAGACCCAGTACTTC
d_gene: TRBD1; j_gene: TRBJ2-3; v_gene: TRBV9; abundance: .; CDR3aa: CASSLQGDRGDTQYF; CDR3nt: TGTGCCAGCAGCCTACAGGGGGACCGGGGAGATACGCAGTATTTT